The entry that follows covers one T cell receptor beta chain sequence. The CDR3 runs to 14 residues. V lost 6 bases to trimming and J lost 4 bases, with 15 bases between them. Germline CDR1 and CDR2: MNHEY and SVGAGI. The data are from a study of blood T cell repertoires in COVID-19. Background on the study: The cDNA or gDNA used as material had been derived from T cells, B-cell-depleted T cells, or PBMCs.

How the authors handled the data: Amplification from reference gene primers served as the basis for estimated nucleated cell counts. The repertoire was sequenced with immunoSEQ multiplex PCR; TCRdb's copy has only in-frame clones and lacks some. That table furnishes V, J and clone size, whereas the DNA furnished D and trimming. This table holds approximately 300,000 clones, 70% to 90% found once. This TCR was sampled from a man aged 18 to 29 who had recovered from COVID-19. The chain recombines TRBV6-5 with TRBJ1-1, with D tentatively TRBD1 (5 bases). The specimen was peripheral blood. The DNA for the CDR3 is TGTGCCAGCAGACGGGGGATTGACGGCACTGAAGCTTTCTTT. Translation: CASRRGIDGTEAFF.